These 25 T cell receptor beta chains originate from one sample sequenced in a study of Graves' ophthalmopathy and Graves' hyperthyroidism. Amplified material comprised TCR beta CDR3 regions derived from RNA transcripts. An initial RT-PCR round employing HTBI primers preceded a second-round multiplex PCR. One entry per CDR3 protein results from TCRdb running MiXCR on the multiplex PCR reads. This table holds around 590,000 distinct CDR3 sequences, about 40% found once. The specimen was peripheral blood or thyroid tissue (not recorded which). All receptors derive from an adult man with Graves' hyperthyroidism.

This clonotype was counted only a few times. This rearrangement joins TRBV19 to TRBJ2-6; 8 bases match TRBD1. Per the germline V gene, CDR1 is LNHDA and CDR2 is SQIVND (reference sequence). The CDR3 covers 15 residues. V trimming: 3 bases; J trimming: 3 bases; junction bases outside the gene matches: 1. CDR3 coding DNA: TGTGCCAGTAGTATGGACAGGGATGGGGCCAACGTCCTGACTTTC. Encoded protein: CASSMDRDGANVLTF.

J is TRBJ1-1 and V is TRBV2; 8 bases line up with TRBD1. Germline V gene sequence: CDR1 SNHLY, CDR2 FYNNEI. This CDR3 has 15 residues. V trimming: 5 bases; J trimming: 3 bases; junction bases outside the gene matches: 8. For the CDR3, the DNA is TGTGCCAGCAGTCCCTTCGGACAGGGATACACTGAAGCTTTCTTT. This codes for CASSPFGQGYTEAFF.

This clonotype has a count of ten or more. The V and J genes are TRBV2 and TRBJ2-6, with D maybe TRBD1 (6 bases). The CDR3 spans 15 residues. V lost 7 bases and J lost 2, with 12 bases in between. Germline V gene sequence: CDR1 SNHLY, CDR2 FYNNEI. The CDR3 nucleotides are TGTGCCAGCAACTTAGGGGGAGCTGGGGCCAACGTCCTGACTTTC. Translation gives CASNLGGAGANVLTF.

The chain employs TRBV7-2 and TRBJ2-7, with 7 bases fitting TRBD1. The tail of the sequence fits TRBJ2-1 better, so the J call may be wrong. Germline CDR1 and CDR2: SGHTA and FQGNSA. This CDR3 comprises 13 residues. The chain's CDR3 is CASRLDRVSEQFF. DNA for the CDR3: TGTGCCAGCAGACTCGACAGGGTGAGTGAGCAGTTCTTC.

This clonotype has at least ten counts. This sequence joins TRBV2 and TRBJ2-5; maybe TRBD1 (6 bases). In germline, CDR1 is SNHLY, CDR2 FYNNEI. The CDR3 runs 15 residues. V gave up 5 bases and J gave up 1 base, with 14 bases separating them. In nucleotides, the CDR3 is TGTGCCAGCAGTTACGAGGGACAACTCCAAGAGACCCAGTACTTC. Residues: CASSYEGQLQETQYF. Supplemented by reference TRBV2 and TRBJ2-5, the full variable domain reads EPEVTQTPSHQVTQMGQEVILRCVPISNHLYFYWYRQILGQKVEFLVSFYNNEISEKSEIFDDQFSVERPDGSNFTLKIRSTKLEDSAMYFCASSYEGQLQETQYFGPGTRLLVL.

V gene TRBV29-1 combines with J gene TRBJ2-2; TRBD2 matches 14 bases. The junction had 10 bases not matched to a gene; V was cut back by 5 bases and J by 8 bases. Germline lookup yields CDR1 SQVTM and CDR2 ANQGSEA. This CDR3 is built from 16 residues. The CDR3 bases are TGCAGCGTTATACGGACTAGCGGGAGGACGGGTGGGGAGCTGTTTTTT. It codes for CSVIRTSGRTGGELFF.

This clonotype showed up just a few times. This chain connects TRBV6-6 to TRBJ2-7; unclear D gene. Germline CDR1 is MNHNY and CDR2 is SVGAGI (reference sequence). V dropped 5 bases and J dropped 3 bases, with 14 bases sitting between them. The CDR3 covers 14 residues. The CDR3 coding sequence is TGTGCCAGCAGTCCTCCTACCGCCTACTACGAGCAGTACTTC. It yields the protein CASSPPTAYYEQYF.

This clonotype was detected ten times or more. This chain links TRBV25-1 with TRBJ1-3, with D possibly TRBD1 on 6 matching bases. CDR3 length: 18 amino acids. Germline lookup yields CDR1 MGHDK and CDR2 SYGVNS. V lost 0 bases and J lost 5, with 20 bases in between. The CDR3 DNA reads as TGTGCCAGCAGTGAATATTTGGGGGCGCAGGGCCAACGAAACACCATATATTTT. It is translated as CASSEYLGAQGQRNTIYF.

Only a few counts were recorded for this clonotype. This chain joins TRBV30 and TRBJ2-5; a possible D gene is TRBD2 (6 bases). V lost 0 bases and J 5 bases, leaving 7 bases between the germline ends. This CDR3 comprises 12 residues. Germline CDR1 reads GTSNPN; CDR2 reads SVGIG (reference sequence). CDR3 sequence: CAWSVGGETQYF. The CDR3 bases are TGTGCCTGGAGTGTTGGGGGGGAGACCCAGTACTTC.

This clonotype occurred many times. V gene TRBV10-3 combines with J gene TRBJ2-5; 10 nucleotides line up with TRBD2. V shed 4 bases, J shed 4 bases, and the junction held 12 bases outside the gene matches. Germline values: CDR1 ENHRY, CDR2 SYGVKD. The CDR3 extends over 17 amino acids. In DNA, the CDR3 is TGTGCCATCAGTGCAACAGGAGCGGGGGGGCCGTCAGAGACCCAGTACTTC. It encodes CAISATGAGGPSETQYF.

This clonotype was observed at least ten times. The chain's CDR3 is CASSESGFLEQYF. In DNA, the CDR3 is TGTGCCAGCAGTGAATCAGGGTTCCTCGAGCAGTACTTC. This sequence joins TRBV25-1 and TRBJ2-7, with a tentative D call TRBD1 (5 bases). Trimming removed 1 base from V and 6 bases from J, with 10 bases in between. Looked up from germline, CDR1 is MGHDK and CDR2 is SYGVNS. The CDR3 totals 13 residues.

The sample holds many counts of this clonotype. The chain employs TRBV7-3 and TRBJ2-2; unclear D gene. This CDR3 is built from 14 residues. V shed 5 bases and J shed 6 bases, with 13 bases lying between them. CDR1 is SGHTA, CDR2 FQGTGA, per germline. The CDR3, as DNA: TGTGCCAGCAGCAAGCTACCCCTCGCCGGGGAGCTGTTTTTT. Protein product: CASSKLPLAGELFF.

The sample holds a few counts of this clonotype. The chain has TRBV10-2 and TRBJ1-6; D gene uncertain. In germline, CDR1 is WSHSY, CDR2 SAAADI. This CDR3 spans 17 amino acids. V lost 3 bases and J lost 9, with 21 bases in between. The CDR3 spells CASSDPGRGSGGSPLHF. The CDR3, as DNA: TGCGCCAGCAGTGACCCGGGTCGAGGGTCGGGAGGTTCACCCCTCCACTTT.

V usage is TRBV25-1 and J usage is TRBJ1-6, with D unresolved. Trimming took off 5 bases at V and 4 bases at J, with 12 bases between the two ends. This CDR3 has 15 residues. Germline-derived CDR1 and CDR2 are MGHDK and SYGVNS. CDR3 nucleotides: TGTGCCAGCAGTCCTTCGGCAGGTTATAATTCACCCCTCCACTTT. Translated, it gives CASSPSAGYNSPLHF.

This clonotype has a count of ten or more. This chain joins TRBV7-2 and TRBJ1-4; 8 nucleotides agree with TRBD1. The CDR3 is made up of 14 amino acids. V trimming: 5 bases; J trimming: 4 bases; junction bases outside the gene matches: 3. The germline CDR1 and CDR2 sequences are SGHTA and FQGNSA. CDR3 coding DNA: TGTGCCAGCAGCATCGACAGGGGTAATGAAAAACTGTTTTTT. It is translated as CASSIDRGNEKLFF.

Ten or more counts support this clonotype. The chain carries TRBV11-2 and TRBJ2-7; 7 positions match TRBD1. V trimming: 6 bases; J trimming: 5 bases; junction bases outside the gene matches: 10. Germline-derived CDR1 and CDR2 are SGHAT and FQNNGV. This CDR3 has 14 residues. CDR3 sequence (DNA): TGTGCCAGCAGTAACAGGGGTGGTGCGGACGAGCAGTACTTC. This translates into CASSNRGGADEQYF.

This clonotype was observed a handful of times. The chain recombines TRBV10-3 with TRBJ2-1; 12 bases align to TRBD2. CDR1 is ENHRY and CDR2 is SYGVKD in the germline V gene. V trimming: 8 bases; J trimming: 10 bases; junction bases outside the gene matches: 9. The CDR3 runs 14 residues. The CDR3 nucleotides read TGTGCCATCTCCCCGGGACTAGCGGGCGGAGAGCAGTTCTTC. Translation gives CAISPGLAGGEQFF.

In the case of this clonotype: This may come from a read error, since a much larger clone is one base off. The chain joins TRBV10-3 to TRBJ1-2, with D perhaps TRBD1 (6 bases). From germline, CDR1 is ENHRY and CDR2 SYGVKD. V lost 3 bases and J lost 3, with 11 bases in between. The CDR3 spans 14 residues. The CDR3 protein is CAISEAGQYYGYTF. The CDR3 nucleotides read TGTGCCATCAGTGAAGCTGGACAGTACTATGGCTACACCTTC.

In its sample, this clonotype was seen a few times. The chain is built from TRBV29-1 and TRBJ2-3; 9 bases match TRBD2. The CDR3 totals 15 residues. Germline loops: CDR1 SQVTM, CDR2 ANQGSEA. Unmatched junction bases numbered 6, after V lost 4 bases and J lost 1 base. CDR3 loop: CSVVPRTSGTDTQYF. CDR3 nucleotides: TGCAGCGTTGTGCCAAGGACTAGCGGCACAGATACGCAGTATTTT.

As for this clonotype: A read error may be the cause here, since a much bigger clone is one base away. The chain links TRBV12-3 or TRBV12-4 to TRBJ2-7; a weak D match, TRBD2 (5 bases). There are 13 residues in the CDR3. The CDR3 region has the DNA TGTGCCAGCAGTTCCATCGTTGGAGGCGAGCGGTACTTC. This codes for CASSSIVGGERYF.

The rearrangement uses TRBV7-9 and TRBJ2-7; 8 positions agree with TRBD2. CDR1 and CDR2 from the germline V gene are SEHNR and FQNEAQ (reference sequence). This CDR3 comprises 15 residues. The trim removed 4 bases at V and 3 bases at J, leaving 8 bases unmatched. The CDR3 nucleotides are TGTGCCAGCAGCTCCGCGCCGGGAGGGGACTACGAGCAGTACTTC. As protein: CASSSAPGGDYEQYF.

This clonotype has a count of ten or more. The chain is built from TRBV7-2 and TRBJ2-7, with 16 bases fitting TRBD2. The junction had 8 bases not matched to a gene; V was cut back by 4 bases and J by 2 bases. Germline V lookup: CDR1 SGHTA, CDR2 FQGNSA. The CDR3 is 18 residues long. CDR3 in amino acids: CASSSPGTSGGAAYEQYF. Written as DNA, the CDR3 is TGTGCCAGCAGCTCCCCCGGGACTAGCGGGGGGGCAGCCTACGAGCAGTACTTC.

The chain employs TRBV10-1 and TRBJ2-3; 9 positions match TRBD2. V trimming: 3 bases; J trimming: 7 bases; junction bases outside the gene matches: 5. This CDR3 spans 14 amino acids. Germline V gives CDR1 WNHNN, CDR2 SYGVQD (reference sequence). CDR3 sequence (DNA): TGCGCCAGCAGTGATCTAGCGGGGATGAATACGCAGTATTTT. Protein sequence: CASSDLAGMNTQYF.

The rearrangement links TRBV15 to TRBJ2-7, with 11 positions matching TRBD1. From germline, CDR1 is LNHNV and CDR2 YYDKDF (reference sequence). Trimming removed 0 bases from V and 3 bases from J; junction bases left unmatched: 4. CDR3 size: 16 residues. The CDR3 coding sequence is TGTGCCACCAGCAGAGATCGGGACAGGGGGGACTACGAGCAGTACTTC. Protein sequence: CATSRDRDRGDYEQYF. Using reference TRBV15 and TRBJ2-7 for the parts outside the CDR3, the full variable domain is DAMVIQNPRYQVTQFGKPVTLSCSQTLNHNVMYWYQQKSSQAPKLLFHYYDKDFNNEADTPDNFQSRRPNTSFCFLDIRSPGLGDTAMYLCATSRDRDRGDYEQYFGPGTRLTVT.

This chain uses TRBV19 with TRBJ2-1, with TRBD1 matching 10 bases. V lost 3 bases to trimming and J lost 7 bases; unmatched junction nucleotides: 6. The CDR3 is 15 residues long. Germline CDR1 reads LNHDA; CDR2 reads SQIVND (reference sequence). CDR3 residues: CASSISGTGVNEQFF. DNA of the CDR3: TGTGCCAGTAGTATCTCAGGGACAGGGGTAAATGAGCAGTTCTTC.